This is a list of T cell receptor beta chains from one sample in a study of T cells in Graves' hyperthyroidism and ophthalmopathy. A single record per CDR3 protein comes from TCRdb applying MiXCR to the multiplex PCR reads. This sample has about 510,000 distinct CDR3 sequences; 40% to 50% occur once, and the top ten carry about two fifths. Specimen: peripheral blood or thyroid tissue (not recorded which). All receptors come from an adult woman with Graves' disease, either hyperthyroidism or ophthalmopathy (not recorded which). Each CDR3 is given with its conserved first and last residue. A D gene is named only where the DNA matches it firmly. Clone size is given for some rows only: seen once, a few or many times, or a class if the clone is expanded.

TRBV13,TRBJ1-2,TRBD1,.,CASSLGDRGDGYTF,TGTGCCAGCAGCTTAGGGGACAGGGGCGATGGCTACACCTTC
TRBV27,TRBJ1-5,.,many,CASTRTPLGNQPQHF,TGTGCCAGCACCCGGACACCTCTGGGCAATCAGCCCCAGCATTTT
TRBV7-2,TRBJ1-5,TRBD1,.,CASSQLGTGSWRSQHF,TGCGCCAGCAGCCAACTCGGGACAGGTAGTTGGAGGTCCCAGCATTTT
TRBV6-1,TRBJ1-1,TRBD1,many,CASMGIKQGAFPEAFF,TGTGCCAGCATGGGGATCAAACAGGGGGCTTTCCCTGAAGCTTTCTTT
TRBV5-1,TRBJ1-2,.,.,CASSLEANSYGYTF,TGCGCCAGCAGCTTGGAGGCAAATAGCTATGGCTACACCTTC
TRBV29-1,TRBJ2-2,TRBD2,.,CSVELAENTGELFF,TGCAGCGTTGAACTAGCGGAGAACACCGGGGAGCTGTTTTTT
TRBV12-5,TRBJ1-1,.,many,CASGLAGDAEAFF,TGTGCTAGTGGTTTAGCAGGGGATGCTGAAGCTTTCTTT
TRBV11-1,TRBJ2-2,TRBD2,few,CASSSLFGNSGTGELFF,TGTGCCAGCAGCTCCCTTTTTGGGAATAGCGGGACCGGGGAGCTGTTTTTT
TRBV19,TRBJ1-5,.,many,CASSPRTGGYNQPQHF,TGTGCCAGTAGTCCCCGGACGGGGGGCTACAATCAGCCCCAGCATTTT
TRBV20-1,TRBJ2-5,TRBD1,.,CSAGTGGLGTQYF,TGCAGTGCCGGGACAGGGGGATTGGGGACCCAGTACTTC
TRBV7-9,TRBJ2-5,TRBD1,many,CASSRTGQETQYF,TGTGCCAGCAGCAGGACAGGCCAAGAGACCCAGTACTTC
TRBV6-4,TRBJ1-1,.,many,CASSDGQPNTEAFF,TGTGCCAGCAGTGACGGGCAGCCGAACACTGAAGCTTTCTTT
TRBV7-9,TRBJ2-7,.,many,CASSSPPGDFSYEQYF,TGTGCCAGCAGCTCCCCTCCTGGGGATTTCTCCTACGAGCAGTACTTC
TRBV2,TRBJ2-5,.,.,CASSGPGHWETQYF,TGTGCCAGCAGTGGTCCAGGGCACTGGGAGACCCAGTACTTC
TRBV7-9,TRBJ2-7,.,.,CASSLISVAHNEQYF,TGTGCCAGCAGCCTTATATCGGTGGCCCACAATGAGCAGTACTTC
TRBV9,TRBJ2-5,.,.,CASASPRQETQYF,TGTGCCAGTGCGTCCCCGAGGCAAGAGACCCAGTACTTC
TRBV7-9,TRBJ2-5,TRBD2,.,CASSPGLAGVSETQYF,TGTGCCAGCAGCCCGGGACTAGCGGGAGTATCAGAGACCCAGTACTTC
TRBV5-1,TRBJ1-3,.,once,CASSERQASSGNTIYF,TGTGCCAGCTCAGAACGACAGGCCAGCTCTGGAAACACCATATATTTT
TRBV7-2,TRBJ2-7,.,.,CVSTPGTFYEQYF,TGTGTCAGCACCCCGGGCACTTTCTACGAGCAGTACTTC
TRBV29-1,TRBJ1-1,.,many,CSAAFGTEAFF,TGCAGCGCCGCTTTTGGCACTGAAGCTTTCTTT
TRBV7-9,TRBJ2-7,.,.,CASSHAEGSYEQYF,TGTGCCAGCAGCCACGCAGAGGGTTCCTACGAGCAGTACTTC
TRBV5-5,TRBJ2-7,TRBD1,.,CASSVAGGLYEQYF,TGTGCCAGCAGCGTCGCAGGGGGCCTATACGAGCAGTACTTC
TRBV9,TRBJ2-2,.,.,CASTGSSERGELFF,TGTGCCAGCACCGGGTCTTCGGAGCGCGGGGAGCTGTTTTTT
TRBV2,TRBJ2-4,.,.,CASSVIAKNIQYF,TGTGCCAGCAGCGTCATAGCCAAAAACATTCAGTACTTC